One sample yielded the 7 T cell receptor beta chains listed below, sequenced in a study of blood T cells in healthy people across ages. With a J-beta primer mix and a sample-barcoded 5' primer, a second PCR ran about 7 to 12 cycles. Using its own MiXCR run on the 5' RACE reads, TCRdb lists one record per CDR3 protein. The table has about 580,000 distinct CDR3 sequences, 40% to 55% seen once. Sequenced sample: blood. The receptors stem from a man at least 80 years old in good health.

Comment on this clonotype: One end of the junction fails to match germline, which may point to a read error. DNA of the CDR3: TGTGCCGGCAGCATAGCCTCCCGGGGCTGGGGCTATGGCTACACCTTC. It specifies CAGSIASRGWGYGYTF. The rearrangement links TRBV13 to TRBJ1-2, with D tentatively TRBD1 (5 bases). From germline, CDR1 is PRHDT and CDR2 FYEKMQ (reference sequence). CDR3 length: 16 amino acids.

This clonotype was recorded at least ten times. J is TRBJ2-7 and V is TRBV6-5, with unresolved D. Germline V gene sequence: CDR1 MNHEY, CDR2 SVGAGI. The CDR3 is 13 residues long. V shed 0 bases and J shed 1 base, with 4 bases lying between them. The CDR3 DNA reads as TGTGCCAGCAGTTACTCAACGTCCTACGAGCAGTACTTC. Protein: CASSYSTSYEQYF.

There are a few counts of this clonotype. An end of the junction differs from the germline gene, which may be a read error. The chain employs TRBV2 and TRBJ1-2; D is undetermined. Germline values: CDR1 SNHLY, CDR2 FYNNEI. The length of the CDR3 is 13 residues. The CDR3 region has the DNA TGTGCCAGCAGCGTCGTTACTAATTATGGCTACACCTTC. This codes for CASSVVTNYGYTF.

The V call is TRBV29-1, the J call TRBJ2-2; D might be TRBD2 (6 bases). The length of the CDR3 is 14 residues. CDR1 SQVTM and CDR2 ANQGSEA come from the germline V gene. V lost 6 bases, J lost 0 bases, and 11 bases lay in between. CDR3 coding DNA: TGCAGCGTCGGCCTAGCGCCGAACACCGGGGAGCTGTTTTTT. As protein: CSVGLAPNTGELFF.

The rearrangement uses TRBV5-1 and TRBJ2-7; D is possibly TRBD1 or TRBD2 (5 bases each). This CDR3 comprises 14 residues. Germline V gene sequence: CDR1 SGHRS, CDR2 YFSETQ. Trimming cost V 4 bases and J 2 bases, with 13 bases left between them. CDR3 in amino acids: CASSEPGRTYEQYF. CDR3 sequence (DNA): TGCGCCAGCAGCGAGCCGGGACGGACCTACGAGCAGTACTTC.

The gene calls are TRBV24-1 and TRBJ2-7; TRBD2 is a possible D gene (5 bases). The V end lost 3 bases, the J end lost 2 bases, and 13 bases lay between the germline ends. CDR1 is KGHDR, CDR2 SFDVKD, per germline. The CDR3 is made up of 15 amino acids. CDR3 nucleotide sequence: TGTGCCACCAGTGATGCCGCGAGCGGACCCTACGAGCAGTACTTC. Protein product: CATSDAASGPYEQYF.

This clonotype occurred a few times. Here the CDR3 reads CSVRPGQGAYEQYF. CDR3 in DNA: TGCAGCGTCAGACCGGGACAGGGGGCTTACGAGCAGTACTTC. The chain combines TRBV29-1 with TRBJ2-5, with TRBD1 matching over 12 bases. The J call is doubtful: the DNA matches TRBJ2-7 better. The CDR3 is 14 amino acids. Germline loops: CDR1 SQVTM, CDR2 ANQGSEA.